The 26 T cell receptor beta chains listed next were all sequenced from one sample in a study of T-cell reconstitution after alpha-beta-depleted transplantation in children. Unique molecular identifiers were incorporated when the TCRbeta library was constructed. TCRdb reprocessed the PCR reads with MiXCR, giving one entry per CDR3 protein. The data show 90,000 to 95,000 distinct CDR3 sequences, more than 9% seen once. The sample was PBMCs from the stem cell graft donor, taken from the stem cell graft. These receptors were collected from a human donor who donated a stem cell graft to a child with inherited bone marrow failure.

CDR3 region: CASSLEASGRAFDEQFF. The CDR3 DNA sequence: TGTGCCAGCAGCTTAGAGGCTAGCGGGAGGGCCTTCGATGAGCAGTTCTTC. The J gene is TRBJ2-1, the V gene TRBV11-2; 12 positions agree with TRBD2. Germline CDR1 and CDR2: SGHAT and FQNNGV. The J segment lost 8 bases and the V segment lost 0 bases, leaving 8 bases of the junction unmatched. This CDR3 spans 17 amino acids. The variable domain in full, completed from reference TRBV11-2 and TRBJ2-1, reads EAGVAQSPRYKIIEKRQSVAFWCNPISGHATLYWYQQILGQGPKLLIQFQNNGVVDDSQLPKDRFSAERLKGVDSTLKIQPAKLEDSAVYLCASSLEASGRAFDEQFFGPGTRLTVL.

This clonotype was counted ten times or more. The chain combines TRBV28 with TRBJ2-7; TRBD2 is a possible D gene (6 bases). The CDR3 contains 14 residues. V shed 1 base and J shed 7 bases, with 14 bases lying between them. Germline V gives CDR1 MDHEN, CDR2 SYDVKM. The CDR3 DNA sequence: TGTGCCAGCAGTTTATTACCGGGCGCGGGGGAGCAGTACTTC. It codes for CASSLLPGAGEQYF.

The V call is TRBV5-1, the J call TRBJ2-3, with 11 bases matching TRBD2. Trimming at V came to 5 bases and at J to 4 bases, leaving 6 bases not matched to a gene. There are 15 residues in the CDR3. Germline V gene sequence: CDR1 SGHRS, CDR2 YFSETQ. CDR3: CASRSAGLAADTQYF. CDR3 in DNA: TGCGCCAGCAGATCCGCGGGACTAGCGGCAGATACGCAGTATTTT.

This clonotype was seen at least ten times. The chain has TRBV24-1 and TRBJ2-3; 7 positions match TRBD2. The V gene's germline CDR1 is KGHDR and CDR2 SFDVKD. This CDR3 region has 16 residues. The V and J ends lost 3 bases and 3 bases, in that order; junction bases with no gene match: 8. The CDR3, as DNA: TGTGCCACCAGTGATCCGTTTGAGCGGGAAACAGATACGCAGTATTTT. It translates to CATSDPFERETDTQYF.

Only a few counts were recorded for this clonotype. The chain couples TRBV5-5 to TRBJ2-2, with D possibly being TRBD2 (5 bases). The CDR3 is made up of 12 amino acids. Trimming took 8 bases from V and 6 from J, leaving 11 bases between them. Germline CDR1 reads SGHKS; CDR2 reads YYEKEE (reference sequence). CDR3 amino acids: CARGPRAGELFF. Written as DNA, the CDR3 is TGTGCCAGGGGCCCGAGGGCCGGGGAGCTGTTTTTT. Full variable domain (remainder filled in from reference TRBV5-5 and TRBJ2-2): DAGVTQSPTHLIKTRGQQVTLRCSPISGHKSVSWYQQVLGQGPQFIFQYYEKEERGRGNFPDRFSARQFPNYSSELNVNALLLGDSALYLCARGPRAGELFFGEGSRLTVL.

This clonotype was found many times. The chain has TRBV6-5 and TRBJ1-5; D not resolved. CDR3 length: 14 residues. V lost 0 bases and J lost 4, with 7 bases in between. Germline CDR1 MNHEY, CDR2 SVGAGI. Written as DNA, the CDR3 is TGTGCCAGCAGTTACTCAGGAGGGAATCAGCCCCAGCATTTT. Protein sequence: CASSYSGGNQPQHF.

This clonotype was seen many times. The rearrangement uses TRBV4-1 and TRBJ2-3; D unresolved. In germline, CDR1 is MGHRA, CDR2 YSYEKL. V was cut by 4 bases and J by 2 bases, with 16 bases left in between. This CDR3 comprises 16 residues. This CDR3 reads CASSLPSIVDTDTQYF. DNA of the CDR3: TGCGCCAGCAGCCTCCCCTCGATAGTCGACACAGATACGCAGTATTTT.

There are a few counts of this clonotype. The chain combines TRBV4-3 with TRBJ1-1, with TRBD1 identical over 9 bases. V lost 0 bases, J lost 3 bases, and 8 bases stayed unmatched. Germline V CDR1 and CDR2: LGHNA, YSLEER. CDR3 length: 17 residues. CDR3 sequence: CASSQDRRDRVDTEAFF. The CDR3 DNA is TGCGCCAGCAGCCAAGATCGGAGGGACAGGGTAGACACTGAAGCTTTCTTT.

This clonotype was found many times. The V call is TRBV14, the J call TRBJ1-1; 9 bases match TRBD1. Germline trimming cut 1 base from V and 1 base from J; bases unmatched to any gene: 1. The germline gives CDR1 SGHDN, CDR2 FVKESK. The CDR3 length is 15 residues. CDR3 bases: TGTGCCAGCAGCCAAGGGACAGGGGCGAACACTGAAGCTTTCTTT. Protein: CASSQGTGANTEAFF. Combining the CDR3 with reference TRBV14 and TRBJ1-1 gives the whole variable domain EAGVTQFPSHSVIEKGQTVTLRCDPISGHDNLYWYRRVMGKEIKFLLHFVKESKQDESGMPNNRFLAERTGGTYSTLKVQPAELEDSGVYFCASSQGTGANTEAFFGQGTRLTVV.

This clonotype has just a few counts. The junction departs from germline at one end; a sequencing error may be responsible. The V gene is TRBV6-2 or TRBV6-3, the J gene TRBJ1-2; 8 bases align to TRBD1. Germline CDR1 MNHEY, CDR2 SVGEGT. The CDR3 consists of 14 residues. The DNA of the CDR3 is TGTGCCAGCAGTTACTCTTCAGGTGCAGGGGGCTACACTTTC. Amino acids: CASSYSSGAGGYTF.

This clonotype came up many times. V gene TRBV7-9 combines with J gene TRBJ1-1, with D hard to call. CDR1 SEHNR and CDR2 FQNEAQ come from the germline V gene (reference sequence). This CDR3 is 13 amino acids long. The V gene lost 3 bases and the J gene lost 6 bases, with 11 bases spanning the gap. The CDR3 DNA is TGTGCCAGCAGCTTCACCGGTGTGGCTGAAGCTTTCTTT. Amino acids: CASSFTGVAEAFF.

At least ten counts were recorded for this clonotype. V and J are TRBV7-2 and TRBJ2-3; D ambiguous. V shed 5 bases and J shed 5 bases, with 11 bases lying between them. The CDR3 is made up of 13 amino acids. From germline, CDR1 is SGHTA and CDR2 FQGNSA. The DNA of the CDR3 is TGTGCCAGCAGCACAGAAGTGGGAGATACGCAGTATTTT. Its protein product is CASSTEVGDTQYF.

This chain joins TRBV20-1 and TRBJ2-1; TRBD2 matches at 7 bases. This CDR3 spans 14 amino acids. The J segment lost 8 bases and the V segment lost 1 base, leaving 8 bases of the junction unmatched. Germline values: CDR1 DFQATT, CDR2 SNEGSKA (reference sequence). The CDR3: CSARAPRTSHEQFF. The CDR3 coding sequence is TGCAGTGCTAGAGCGCCCCGGACTAGTCATGAGCAGTTCTTC.

This clonotype showed up many times. The chain couples TRBV27 to TRBJ1-2, with a possible D match to TRBD1 (5 bases). CDR1 and CDR2 (germline): MNHEY, SMNVEV (reference sequence). V was pared by 3 bases and J by 3 bases, with 11 bases between. This CDR3 has 14 amino acids. Here the CDR3 DNA reads TGTGCCAGCAGTTTGACGGCAGGGCACTATGGCTACACCTTC. This translates into CASSLTAGHYGYTF.

This clonotype appeared many times. The chain couples TRBV19 to TRBJ2-1; D gene unclear. Trimming stripped 7 bases from V and 0 bases from J, with 13 bases between. CDR3 size: 15 residues. Germline CDR1 reads LNHDA; CDR2 reads SQIVND (reference sequence). This CDR3 reads CASIRPRDSYNEQFF. For the CDR3, the DNA is TGTGCCAGTATTCGCCCTAGGGACTCCTACAATGAGCAGTTCTTC.

The sample holds many counts of this clonotype. V usage is TRBV2 and J usage is TRBJ2-7; D gene unclear. Trimming shortened V by 10 bases and J by 1 base, and 14 bases separated the two germline ends. The germline CDR1 and CDR2 sequences are SNHLY and FYNNEI. The CDR3 is 13 amino acids. CDR3 DNA: TGTGCCACCACGGCGCAGGATTCCTACGAGCAGTACTTC. Translation: CATTAQDSYEQYF.

A word on this clonotype: A much bigger clone sits one base away, suggesting this may be a read error. The chain has TRBV11-2 and TRBJ2-7; 9 bases are shared with TRBD1. CDR1 is SGHAT and CDR2 is FQNNGV in the germline V gene. V dropped 5 bases and J dropped 3; count of bases not matched to a gene: 8. This CDR3 is built from 15 residues. The CDR3 is CASSAIRDRVYEQYV. CDR3 in DNA: TGTGCCAGCAGCGCCATTCGGGACAGGGTCTACGAGCAGTACGTC.

At least ten counts were recorded for this clonotype. The chain carries TRBV29-1 and TRBJ2-2; D unclear. The CDR3 is 13 amino acids. Germline-derived CDR1 and CDR2 are SQVTM and ANQGSEA. V was pared by 7 bases and J by 4 bases, with 13 bases between. The CDR3 here is CSAEPEFTGELFF. The CDR3, as DNA: TGCAGCGCTGAGCCCGAGTTCACCGGGGAGCTGTTTTTT.

The chain links TRBV6-6 to TRBJ2-1, with D perhaps TRBD1 (6 bases). The germline V and J ends were trimmed by 7 bases and 1 base, with 14 bases remaining between them. The V gene's germline CDR1 is MNHNY and CDR2 SVGAGI (reference sequence). This CDR3 is 15 amino acids long. CDR3 nucleotides: TGTGCCAGCAAAGCAGGGGCAATTTCCTACAATGAGCAGTTCTTC. It encodes CASKAGAISYNEQFF.

This clonotype was observed at least ten times. The chain is built from TRBV7-2 and TRBJ2-7; 9 positions match TRBD2. The CDR3 runs 15 residues. J gave up 5 bases and V 2 bases, and 7 bases lay outside the gene matches. The germline CDR1 and CDR2 sequences are SGHTA and FQGNSA. CDR3 region: CASSLMRGGLNEQYF. CDR3 nucleotides: TGTGCCAGCAGCTTAATGCGGGGGGGCCTCAACGAGCAGTACTTC.

This clonotype was seen many times. This rearrangement joins TRBV11-2 to TRBJ2-7, with a tentative D call TRBD2 (6 bases). This CDR3 contains 14 residues. Germline values: CDR1 SGHAT, CDR2 FQNNGV. Trimming took 1 base from V and 2 from J, leaving 9 bases between them. CDR3 protein: CASSLAGVAYEQYF. The CDR3 nucleotides are TGTGCCAGCAGCTTAGCGGGGGTAGCCTACGAGCAGTACTTC.

The table lists this clonotype with many counts. The chain combines TRBV5-1 with TRBJ2-3; D is undetermined. The length of the CDR3 is 13 residues. Trimming left V 0 bases short and J 5 bases short, with 7 bases between. From germline, CDR1 is SGHRS and CDR2 YFSETQ. CDR3 nucleotides: TGCGCCAGCAGCTTGGGGGCGGAAGATACGCAGTATTTT. This gives the protein CASSLGAEDTQYF. The variable domain in full, with the rest retrieved from reference TRBV5-1 and TRBJ2-3, is KAGVTQTPRYLIKTRGQQVTLSCSPISGHRSVSWYQQTPGQGLQFLFEYFSETQRNKGNFPGRFSGRQFSNSRSEMNVSTLELGDSALYLCASSLGAEDTQYFGPGTRLTVL.

The rearrangement uses TRBV30 and TRBJ2-1; 7 nucleotides agree with TRBD2. The germline gives CDR1 GTSNPN, CDR2 SVGIG (reference sequence). J lost 6 bases, V lost 0 bases, and 2 bases had no gene match. This CDR3 comprises 13 residues. The CDR3 DNA reads as TGTGCCTGGAGTGTCCCGGGGGGCAATGAGCAGTTCTTC. It yields the protein CAWSVPGGNEQFF.

This clonotype came up many times. The chain links TRBV4-3 to TRBJ2-1, with 11 bases fitting TRBD1. Germline lookup yields CDR1 LGHNA and CDR2 YSLEER. V shed 4 bases and J 3 bases; nucleotides not matched to a gene: 2. The CDR3 runs 15 residues. CDR3 nucleotide sequence: TGCGCCAGCAGCCGAGGGACAGGGGGCTACAATGAGCAGTTCTTC. This encodes CASSRGTGGYNEQFF.

This clonotype was seen at least ten times. J is TRBJ2-5 and V is TRBV2, with TRBD1 identical over 8 bases. J gave up 4 bases and V 10 bases, and 5 bases lay outside the gene matches. From germline, CDR1 is SNHLY and CDR2 FYNNEI. This CDR3 spans 12 amino acids. CDR3 region: CAIQGAGETQYF. The CDR3 bases are TGTGCCATCCAGGGGGCGGGAGAGACCCAGTACTTC.

The V gene is TRBV5-5, the J gene TRBJ2-6; TRBD1 might be the D (5 bases). Between the trimmed V and J ends, which lost 2 bases and 4 bases, there was a span of 13 bases. CDR3 length: 16 amino acids. The germline V gene has CDR1 SGHKS and CDR2 YYEKEE (reference sequence). CDR3 region: CASSFGRAEGANVLTF. For the CDR3, the DNA is TGTGCCAGCAGCTTTGGCAGGGCGGAAGGGGCCAACGTCCTGACTTTC.